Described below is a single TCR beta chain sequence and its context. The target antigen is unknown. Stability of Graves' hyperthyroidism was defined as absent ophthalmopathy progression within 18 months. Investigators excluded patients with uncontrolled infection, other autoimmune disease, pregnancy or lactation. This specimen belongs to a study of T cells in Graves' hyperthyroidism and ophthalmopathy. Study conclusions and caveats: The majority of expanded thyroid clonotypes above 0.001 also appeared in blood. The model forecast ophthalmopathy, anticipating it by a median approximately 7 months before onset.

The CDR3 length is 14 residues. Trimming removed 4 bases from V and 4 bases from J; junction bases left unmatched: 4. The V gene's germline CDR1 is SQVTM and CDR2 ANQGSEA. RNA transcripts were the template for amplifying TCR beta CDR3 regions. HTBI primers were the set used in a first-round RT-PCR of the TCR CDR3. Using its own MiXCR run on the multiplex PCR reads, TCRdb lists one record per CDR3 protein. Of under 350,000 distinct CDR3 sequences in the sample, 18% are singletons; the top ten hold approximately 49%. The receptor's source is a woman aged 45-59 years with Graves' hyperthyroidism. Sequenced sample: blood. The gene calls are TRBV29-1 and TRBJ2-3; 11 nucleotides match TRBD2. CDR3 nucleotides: TGCAGCGTTGGGCTAGCGGGGGGTCCAGATACGCAGTATTTT. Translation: CSVGLAGGPDTQYF.